The 12 T cell receptor beta chains reported below all come from one sample, sequenced in a study of blood T cell repertoires in COVID-19. Produced via immunoSEQ multiplex PCR; TCRdb's table is partial and in-frame only. In the table there are around 250,000 clones, roughly nine tenths of which are singletons. Sequencing was done on a sample of peripheral blood. The origin of the receptors is a man aged 40-49 years with active or convalescent COVID-19.

This clone was picked up one time. The chain is built from TRBV19 and TRBJ1-1; the D gene is possibly TRBD1 (6 bases). The length of the CDR3 is 13 residues. Trimming took 0 bases from V and 4 from J, leaving 6 bases between them. Germline lookup yields CDR1 LNHDA and CDR2 SQIVND (reference sequence). CDR3 in amino acids: CASSIDRGTEAFF. The CDR3 bases are TGTGCCAGTAGTATAGACAGGGGCACTGAAGCTTTCTTT.

This rearrangement joins TRBV24-1 to TRBJ2-3; TRBD2 matches 7 bases. In germline, CDR1 is KGHDR, CDR2 SFDVKD. J gave up 4 bases and V 5 bases, and 5 bases lay outside the gene matches. This CDR3 contains 14 residues. The CDR3 loop is CATSVAGDADTQYF. In DNA form, the CDR3 reads TGTGCCACCAGTGTCGCGGGAGATGCAGATACGCAGTATTTT.

This clone was recorded once. The chain uses TRBV11-3 and TRBJ2-6, with 7 bases lining up with TRBD1. Germline V gives CDR1 SGHNT, CDR2 YENEEA. The CDR3 contains 19 residues. Trimming removed 5 bases from V and 4 bases from J; junction bases left unmatched: 17. The chain's CDR3 is CASSPSTGMGPRGANVLTF. The DNA of the CDR3 is TGTGCCAGCAGCCCGTCGACAGGGATGGGGCCTAGGGGGGCCAACGTCCTGACTTTC.

This chain connects TRBV9 to TRBJ1-5, with D possibly being TRBD1 (6 bases). CDR3 length: 14 amino acids. Per germline, CDR1 SGDLS and CDR2 YYNGEE. V was clipped by 0 bases and J by 4 bases, with 8 bases between them. CDR3: CASSVGQGNQPQHF. The CDR3 region has the DNA TGTGCCAGCAGCGTAGGGCAGGGGAATCAGCCCCAGCATTTT.

This clone showed up just once. The DNA for the CDR3 is TGTGCCAGCAGCCCTTCCGGCGGAGGGCCAGGAACCGGGGAGCTGTTTTTT. Translating it yields CASSPSGGGPGTGELFF. This chain uses TRBV5-4 with TRBJ2-2, with TRBD2 as a possible D gene (6 bases). V gave up 4 bases and J gave up 5 bases, with 21 bases separating them. The V gene's germline CDR1 is SGHNT and CDR2 YYREEE (reference sequence). The CDR3 is 17 amino acids.

The chain joins TRBV4-1 to TRBJ1-2, with 8 bases lining up with TRBD1. Germline trimming cut 5 bases from V and 5 bases from J; bases unmatched to any gene: 7. Looked up from germline, CDR1 is MGHRA and CDR2 is YSYEKL. The CDR3 totals 14 residues. Written as DNA, the CDR3 is TGCGCCAGCAGCTCTCAAGACAGGGGATATGGCTACACCTTC. Translation gives CASSSQDRGYGYTF.

The V gene is TRBV7-9, the J gene TRBJ1-4; D gene uncertain. The CDR3 loop spans 14 amino acids. V lost 6 bases and J 3 bases, leaving 11 bases between the germline ends. Germline lookup yields CDR1 SEHNR and CDR2 FQNEAQ (reference sequence). CDR3 nucleotides: TGTGCCAGCAGGAGGGATACAGCTAATGAAAAACTGTTTTTT. Translated, it gives CASRRDTANEKLFF.

The genes are TRBV28 and TRBJ2-7; 7 nucleotides line up with TRBD1. CDR3 size: 13 residues. Trimming at V came to 2 bases and at J to 4 bases, leaving 2 bases not matched to a gene. Germline V CDR1 and CDR2: MDHEN, SYDVKM. The CDR3 sequence: CASSLPGGYEQYF. The CDR3 DNA follows: TGTGCCAGCAGTTTACCAGGGGGTTACGAGCAGTACTTC.

The chain uses TRBV5-6 and TRBJ2-1; 7 positions agree with TRBD1. V was pared by 8 bases and J by 2 bases, with 22 bases of the junction left unmatched. The CDR3 contains 19 residues. Germline loops: CDR1 SGHDT, CDR2 YYEEEE. The CDR3 bases are TGTGCCAGAGAACGACCCCGGGACAGAAATTTTTTAACCTACAATGAGCAGTTCTTC. It encodes CARERPRDRNFLTYNEQFF.

The rearrangement joins TRBV30 to TRBJ2-1; possibly TRBD2 for D (6 bases). CDR3 length: 18 amino acids. Germline values: CDR1 GTSNPN, CDR2 SVGIG (reference sequence). Trimming cost V 3 bases and J 6 bases, with 27 bases left between them. For the CDR3, the DNA is TGTGCCTGGAGGGTAACTAGCCGCTCCAGAGCCAGGCTCAATGAGCAGTTCTTC. This encodes CAWRVTSRSRARLNEQFF.

The chain combines TRBV5-1 with TRBJ1-1; D is uncertain. The CDR3 has 17 amino acids. Per germline, CDR1 SGHRS and CDR2 YFSETQ. V lost 1 base and J lost 1, with 17 bases in between. CDR3 DNA: TGCGCCAGCAGCTTGAGGTTGGTCGGGGAGAAGAACACTGAAGCTTTCTTT. Translated: CASSLRLVGEKNTEAFF.

A note on this clone: This CDR3 is also generated by other DNA sequences in the sample. The rearrangement links TRBV27 to TRBJ2-1, with TRBD2 matching 7 bases. The CDR3 covers 12 residues. Germline trimming cut 3 bases from V and 7 bases from J; bases unmatched to any gene: 0. CDR1 is MNHEY, CDR2 SMNVEV, per germline (reference sequence). The CDR3 bases are TGTGCCAGCAGTTTCGGGGGGAATGAGCAGTTCTTC. The encoded protein is CASSFGGNEQFF.